This T cell receptor beta chain came from a study of cytomegalovirus exposure and HLA in healthy donors. Overall study results and limits: Across HLA loci, a later analysis found differing TCR association rates, with DRB1 most and HLA-C fewest. Association of a missense DCLRE1C variant with TCR beta V- and J-gene trimming was reported in a later analysis.

It was with 60 Vbeta and 13 Jbeta primers that the PCR ran. The protocol was immunoSEQ multiplex PCR, while the TCRdb copy is restricted to in-frame clones and leaves out a portion. The sample yields fewer than 150,000 clones, about 82% seen once. This clone was seen more than once but under ten times. The antigen remains unidentified. There are 14 residues in the CDR3. Trimming removed 7 bases at V and 8 bases at J, with 20 bases between. Germline CDR1 and CDR2: MDHEN and SYDVKM. The TCR sequence derives from a man aged 30-40 years in good health and CMV-seronegative. This sequence joins TRBV28 and TRBJ1-1; D is unresolved. The sequenced sample was PBMCs. The CDR3 nucleotides are TGTGCCAGCAAGCGGCAATTAAAGATCGCGGAAGCTTTCTTT. The encoded protein is CASKRQLKIAEAFF.